This TCR beta chain originates from a study of CD8 T cells in ankylosing spondylitis. A single record per CDR3 protein comes from TCRdb applying MiXCR to the 5' RACE reads. The sample includes roughly 190,000 distinct CDR3 sequences, roughly 13% of them seen just once. The sample comprised blood, either unsorted or a sorted T cell fraction (not recorded which). The TCR sequence derives from a male donor with ankylosing spondylitis or in good health (not recorded which).

The CDR3 loop reads CASSGSGSGYNEQFF. The DNA for the CDR3 is TGTGCCAGCAGTGGTAGCGGGAGCGGGTACAATGAGCAGTTCTTC. The chain has TRBV27 and TRBJ2-1; 9 bases are shared with TRBD2. V lost 5 bases and J lost 4; bases outside the gene matches: 6. This CDR3 comprises 15 residues. Germline V CDR1 and CDR2: MNHEY, SMNVEV (reference sequence).